What follows describes a single T cell receptor beta chain. The CDR3 contains 13 residues. Trimming cost V 4 bases and J 5 bases, with 11 bases left between them. CDR1 is MNHEY, CDR2 SVGEGT, per germline. In the study's own analysis: Amplification with reference gene primers provided the estimates of nucleated cell counts. The table came from immunoSEQ multiplex PCR; TCRdb's copy has only in-frame clones and leaves some out. That table supplies the V and J calls and clone size; D and trimming were determined from the DNA. The sample has over 250,000 clones; 83% are singletons. The data derive from a study of blood T cell repertoires in COVID-19. Across the whole study: Samples came from the United States, Italy and Spain, spanning acute and convalescent COVID-19. The cDNA or gDNA used as material had been derived from T cells, B-cell-depleted T cells, or PBMCs.

The sequencing input was peripheral blood. The J gene is TRBJ1-1, the V gene TRBV6-2 or TRBV6-3; D not certain. The sequence came from a woman in her forties or fifties who had recovered from COVID-19. This CDR3 reads CASSLTGWTEAFF. The CDR3 DNA reads as TGTGCCAGCAGTTTGACGGGTTGGACTGAAGCTTTCTTT.